This T cell receptor (beta chain) was captured in a study of blood T cell repertoires in COVID-19. The overall study: Sites in the United States, Italy and Spain provided acute and convalescent COVID-19 samples. PBMCs, B-cell-depleted T cells, or T cells provided the cDNA or gDNA that made up the material.

The trim removed 3 bases at V and 5 bases at J, leaving 10 bases unmatched. This CDR3 has 16 residues. The germline V gene has CDR1 KGHSH and CDR2 LQKENI. As originally analysed: By means of reference gene primer amplification, nucleated cell counts were estimated. The protocol was immunoSEQ multiplex PCR, while the TCRdb copy is restricted to in-frame clones and leaves out a portion. V and J calls and clone size are those listed in that table; D and trimming were worked out from the DNA. This repertoire shows 120,000 to 150,000 clones, 80% to 85% found once; its top ten account for around 40%. The material sequenced was peripheral blood. This chain links TRBV18 with TRBJ1-2; 9 positions agree with TRBD1. The source is a human donor in a cohort sampled during active COVID-19. CDR3 DNA: TGTGCCAGCTCACCCCCGGGACAGGGAAGGGGGTATGGCTACACCTTC. It encodes CASSPPGQGRGYGYTF. Drawing the rest from reference TRBV18 and TRBJ1-2, the complete variable domain is NAGVMQNPRHLVRRRGQEARLRCSPMKGHSHVYWYRQLPEEGLKFMVYLQKENIIDESGMPKERFSAEFPKEGPSILRIQQVVRGDSAAYFCASSPPGQGRGYGYTFGSGTRLTVV.